The T cell receptor (beta chain) under discussion was sequenced for a study of vaccination and CD4 T cells after COVID-19. The CDR3 length is 16 residues. V shed 5 bases and J shed 3 bases, with 20 bases lying between them. The germline V gene has CDR1 SGHTA and CDR2 FQGTGA. This clonotype appeared a few times. Its antigen is as yet unknown. Cultured CD4+ T-cell DNA underwent Oncomine TCR Beta short-read sequencing. The genomic DNA was obtained from cultured CD4+ T cells by extraction with the QIAamp micro DNA kit. MiXCR, run by TCRdb on the PCR reads, gives a single entry per CDR3 protein. The sample includes more than 10,000 distinct CDR3 sequences, roughly 32% of them seen just once. Treatment of the sample: roughly 11-day PBMC culture with coronavirus spike peptide pools or control peptides (ViraFEST assay). Samples of CD4+ T cells were obtained from the unexposed donor before the COVID-19 pandemic (2011-2018). Four cold-coronavirus spikes, along with SARS-CoV-2 S/N, were used to probe unexposed-donor CD4+ T cells, cells permitting.

The sequencing input was CD4+ T cells from blood, cultured in vitro. The chain couples TRBV7-3 to TRBJ2-7; tentatively, D is TRBD1 (6 bases). This TCR was sampled from a human donor in good health. The CDR3: CASSPSRGSISYEQYF. The CDR3 DNA sequence: TGTGCCAGCAGCCCGTCGAGGGGGAGCATCAGCTACGAGCAGTACTTC.